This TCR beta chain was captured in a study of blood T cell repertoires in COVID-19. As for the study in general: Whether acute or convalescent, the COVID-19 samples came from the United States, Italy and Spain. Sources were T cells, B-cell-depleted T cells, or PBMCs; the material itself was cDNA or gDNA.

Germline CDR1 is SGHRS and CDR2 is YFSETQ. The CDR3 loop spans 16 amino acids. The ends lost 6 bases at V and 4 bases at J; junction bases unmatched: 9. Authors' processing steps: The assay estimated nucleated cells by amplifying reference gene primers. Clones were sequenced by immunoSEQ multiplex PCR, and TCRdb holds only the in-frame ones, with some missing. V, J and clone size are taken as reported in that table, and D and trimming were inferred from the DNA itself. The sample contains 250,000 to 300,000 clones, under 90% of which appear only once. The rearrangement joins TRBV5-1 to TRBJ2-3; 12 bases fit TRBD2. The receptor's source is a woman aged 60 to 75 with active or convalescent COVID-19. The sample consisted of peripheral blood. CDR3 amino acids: CASNLAGGPLADTQYF. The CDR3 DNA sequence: TGCGCCAGCAACCTAGCGGGGGGGCCCTTGGCAGATACGCAGTATTTT.